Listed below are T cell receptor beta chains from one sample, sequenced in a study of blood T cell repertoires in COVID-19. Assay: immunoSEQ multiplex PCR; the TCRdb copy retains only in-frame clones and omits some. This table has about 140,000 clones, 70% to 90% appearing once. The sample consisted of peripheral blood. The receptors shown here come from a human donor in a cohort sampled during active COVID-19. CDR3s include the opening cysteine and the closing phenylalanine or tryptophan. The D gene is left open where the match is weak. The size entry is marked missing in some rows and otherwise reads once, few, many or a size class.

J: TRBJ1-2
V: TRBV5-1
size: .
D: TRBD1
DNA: TGCGCCAGCAGCGTCCAGGGGGCCGTTGGCTACACCTTC
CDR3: CASSVQGAVGYTF

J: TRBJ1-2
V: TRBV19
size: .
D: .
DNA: TGTGCCAGTAGCCTAACAGGGCAATATGGCTACACCTTC
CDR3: CASSLTGQYGYTF

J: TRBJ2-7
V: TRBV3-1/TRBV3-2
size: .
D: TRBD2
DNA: TGTGCCAGCAGCCCGGTACTAGCGCGATCGTCCTACGAGCAGTACTTC
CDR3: CASSPVLARSSYEQYF

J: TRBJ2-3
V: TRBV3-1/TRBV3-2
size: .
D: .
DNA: TGTGCCAGCAGCCATTCGTGGACTCCTGTACCAGATACGCAGTATTTT
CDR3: CASSHSWTPVPDTQYF

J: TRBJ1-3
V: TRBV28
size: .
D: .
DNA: TGTGCCAGCAGACAGGGTCGGCGGGGAAACACCATATATTTT
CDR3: CASRQGRRGNTIYF

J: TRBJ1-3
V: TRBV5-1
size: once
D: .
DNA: TGCGCCAGCAGCACCGGACTGAACTCTGGAAACACCATATATTTT
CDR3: CASSTGLNSGNTIYF

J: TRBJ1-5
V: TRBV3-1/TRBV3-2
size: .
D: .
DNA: TGTGCCAGCAGCCAAGGCTTGCCAGAACCTCATCAGCCCCAGCATTTT
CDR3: CASSQGLPEPHQPQHF

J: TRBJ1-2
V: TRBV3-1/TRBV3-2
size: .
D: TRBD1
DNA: TGTGCCAGCAGCCAAGATCCTCGGGACAGGAGGGCCTATGGCTACACCTTC
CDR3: CASSQDPRDRRAYGYTF

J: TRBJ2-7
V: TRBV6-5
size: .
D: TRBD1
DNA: TGTGCCAGCAGGCGACAGGGATCAGCCTACGAGCAGTACTTC
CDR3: CASRRQGSAYEQYF

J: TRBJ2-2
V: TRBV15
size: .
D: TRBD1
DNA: TGTGCCACCAGCAGAGGGGGACAGGGGGGAGCCGGGGAGCTGTTTTTT
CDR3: CATSRGGQGGAGELFF

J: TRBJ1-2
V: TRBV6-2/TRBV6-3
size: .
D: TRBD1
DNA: TGTGCCAGCAGCGATCCCGACAGGGACGGTGGCTACACCTTC
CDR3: CASSDPDRDGGYTF

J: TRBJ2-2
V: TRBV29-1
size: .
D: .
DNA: TGCAGCGTTGAGTCAGCGGGCGGGGAGCTGTTTTTT
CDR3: CSVESAGGELFF

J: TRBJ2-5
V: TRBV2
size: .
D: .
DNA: TGTGCCAGTGGGGAGAGAGCCGTCCTCCAAGAGACCCAGTACTTC
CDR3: CASGERAVLQETQYF

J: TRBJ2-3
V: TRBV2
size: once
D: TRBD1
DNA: TGTGCCAGCAGTGACGGGACAGGGATTCGGGTCACAGATACGCAGTATTTT
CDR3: CASSDGTGIRVTDTQYF

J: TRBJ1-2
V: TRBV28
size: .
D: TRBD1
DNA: TGTGCCAGCAGTTTTGGGGACAGGGGAGGTGGCTACACCTTC
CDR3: CASSFGDRGGGYTF